This TCR beta chain was recorded in a study of tumor-infiltrating lymphocytes in localized non-small cell lung cancer. Germline V gene lookup returns CDR1 SGDLS and CDR2 YYNGEE. The germline V and J ends were trimmed by 3 bases and 1 base, with 13 bases remaining between them. The CDR3 runs 15 residues. Data came from immunoSEQ multiplex PCR; TCRdb stores just in-frame clones and leaves some out. This sample has around 8,000 clones, with 55% to 80% found just once. This sequence joins TRBV9 and TRBJ2-5; D ambiguous. The sequence came from a human donor with non-small cell lung cancer. The sample comprised uninvolved lung tissue not adjacent to the tumor. The CDR3 region has the DNA TGTGCCAGCAGCGCCACGAGTTACCCCCAAGAGACCCAGTACTTC. Encoded protein: CASSATSYPQETQYF.